This T cell receptor beta chain derives from a study of CD8+ T cells in alopecia areata. Stated treatment: oral pan-JAK inhibitor, 5-10 mg twice daily. General study points: Among patients, TCR sharing was less clear than in mice, a difference possibly due in part to HLA diversity in the patient population. Tofacitinib did not eliminate many expanded lesional clones from scalp or blood. Significant decreases in scalp clonality and expanded CD8+ clones followed tofacitinib treatment.

This CDR3 is 13 amino acids long. V was shortened by 3 bases and J by 4 bases, with 5 bases between the two germline ends. Germline lookup yields CDR1 SGHRS and CDR2 YFSETQ. Worth noting for this clone: The antigen remains unidentified.

As the sequencing template, cDNA was produced by extracting RNA and reverse transcribing it. Produced via immunoSEQ multiplex PCR; TCRdb's table is partial and in-frame only. The data hold more than 150,000 clones, with approximately 50% observed a single time. The source is a human donor with alopecia areata. The sample in question was CD8+ T cells sorted from blood, obtained at week 52, from a patient treated with tofacitinib. The chain employs TRBV5-1 and TRBJ2-6, with D unresolved. The CDR3 DNA reads TGCGCCAGCAGCTCGCCAGGGGCCAACGTCCTGACTTTC. This gives the protein CASSSPGANVLTF.